Sequencing of this TCR beta chain was carried out in a study of shared clonotypes between healthy human individuals. Free of recent acute infections or vaccinations, the donors were healthy HIV-negative adults. The authors divided CD4+ cells into CD45RA+ naive and CD45RA-negative memory subsets. Using immunoSEQ multiplex PCR, the repertoire was profiled, and TCRdb retains in-frame clones only, with some absent. The table shows 2.5 million or so clones, with about 92% occurring only once. Trimming took off 2 bases at V and 5 bases at J, with 13 bases between the two ends. The CDR3 spans 15 residues. From germline, CDR1 is MNHEY and CDR2 SVGAGI.

The sample consisted of naive CD4+ T cells sorted from blood. The subset: CD45RA+ positively selected. This receptor was taken from a man aged 18 to 29 in good health. The J gene is TRBJ2-1, the V gene TRBV6-5; D ambiguous. DNA for the CDR3: TGTGCCAGCAGTTACCTGAGAGTGGGGAACAATGAGCAGTTCTTC. It encodes CASSYLRVGNNEQFF.